This T cell receptor (beta chain) was captured in a study of cytomegalovirus exposure and HLA in healthy donors. Overall study context: Earlier, some 180 million T cells were analyzed, and 117 million unique TCR beta sequences were found among them. As released early, the data held roughly 85 million unique TCRs from HLA-typed donors.

The PCR contained 60 Vbeta and 13 Jbeta primers. Repertoires were generated with immunoSEQ multiplex PCR, while TCRdb's copy carries only in-frame clones and drops some. The sample includes tens of thousands of clones. A remark on this clone: Its antigen is unknown.

Findings and limits, study-wide: Later on, a genetic analysis was performed. It linked a missense variant in DCLRE1C with V- and J-gene trimming of TCR beta. The sole available immune exposure information was CMV serostatus.

Germline CDR1 reads MDHEN; CDR2 reads SYDVKM. Trimming removed 3 bases from V and 6 bases from J; junction bases left unmatched: 4. The CDR3 length is 13 residues. The sequenced sample consisted of PBMCs. The sequence derives from a woman in her 30s in good health and CMV-seropositive. The chain joins TRBV28 to TRBJ1-2; 7 bases match TRBD1. The CDR3 nucleotides read TGTGCCAGCAGTTTTCAGCAGGGGGATGGCTACACCTTC. This encodes CASSFQQGDGYTF.